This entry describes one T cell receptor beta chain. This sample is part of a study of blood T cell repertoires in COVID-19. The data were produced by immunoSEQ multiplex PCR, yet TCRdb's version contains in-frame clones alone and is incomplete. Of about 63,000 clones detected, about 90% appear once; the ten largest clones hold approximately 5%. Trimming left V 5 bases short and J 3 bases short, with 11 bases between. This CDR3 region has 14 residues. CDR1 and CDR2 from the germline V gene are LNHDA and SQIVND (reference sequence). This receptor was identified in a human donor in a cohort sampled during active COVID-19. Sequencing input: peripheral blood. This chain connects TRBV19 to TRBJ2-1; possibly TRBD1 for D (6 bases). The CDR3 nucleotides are TGTGCCAGTAGTGGTGGACAGTACTACAATGAGCAGTTCTTC. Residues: CASSGGQYYNEQFF. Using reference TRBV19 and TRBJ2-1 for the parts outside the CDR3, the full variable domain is DGGITQSPKYLFRKEGQNVTLSCEQNLNHDAMYWYRQDPGQGLRLIYYSQIVNDFQKGDIAEGYSVSREKKESFPLTVTSAQKNPTAFYLCASSGGQYYNEQFFGPGTRLTVL.